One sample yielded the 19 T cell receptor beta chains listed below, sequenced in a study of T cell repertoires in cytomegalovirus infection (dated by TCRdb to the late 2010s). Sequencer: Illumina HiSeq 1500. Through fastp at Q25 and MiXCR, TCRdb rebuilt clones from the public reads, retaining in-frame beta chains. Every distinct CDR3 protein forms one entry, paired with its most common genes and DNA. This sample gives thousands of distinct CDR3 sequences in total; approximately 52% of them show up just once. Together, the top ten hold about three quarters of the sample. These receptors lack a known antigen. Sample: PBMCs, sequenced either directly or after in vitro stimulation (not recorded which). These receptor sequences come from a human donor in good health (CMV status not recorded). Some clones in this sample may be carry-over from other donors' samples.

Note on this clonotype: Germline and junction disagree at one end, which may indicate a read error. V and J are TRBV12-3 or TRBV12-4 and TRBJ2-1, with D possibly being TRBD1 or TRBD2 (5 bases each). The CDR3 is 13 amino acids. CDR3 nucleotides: TGCGCCAGCAGACCGGGACGCTACAATGTGCAGTTCTTC. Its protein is CASRPGRYNVQFF.

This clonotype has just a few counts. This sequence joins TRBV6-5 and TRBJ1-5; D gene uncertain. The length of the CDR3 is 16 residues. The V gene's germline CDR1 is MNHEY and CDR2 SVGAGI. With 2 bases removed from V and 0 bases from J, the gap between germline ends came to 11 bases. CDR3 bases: TGTGCCAGCAGTTACCCTCCAGCGGCTAGCAATCAGCCCCAGCATTTT. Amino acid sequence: CASSYPPAASNQPQHF.

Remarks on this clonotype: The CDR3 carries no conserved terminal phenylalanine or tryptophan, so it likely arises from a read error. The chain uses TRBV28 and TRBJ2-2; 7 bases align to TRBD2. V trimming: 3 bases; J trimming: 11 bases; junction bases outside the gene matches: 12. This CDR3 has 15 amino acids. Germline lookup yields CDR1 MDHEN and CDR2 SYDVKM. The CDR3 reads CASSFGGSLSCELFC. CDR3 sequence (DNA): TGTGCCAGCAGTTTTGGCGGGAGTCTGTCCTGTGAGCTGTTTTGT.

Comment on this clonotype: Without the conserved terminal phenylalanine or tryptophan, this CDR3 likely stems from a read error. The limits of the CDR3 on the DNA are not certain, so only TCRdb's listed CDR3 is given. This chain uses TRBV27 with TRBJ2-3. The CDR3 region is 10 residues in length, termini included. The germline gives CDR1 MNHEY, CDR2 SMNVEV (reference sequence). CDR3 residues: CASHGGTPYC.

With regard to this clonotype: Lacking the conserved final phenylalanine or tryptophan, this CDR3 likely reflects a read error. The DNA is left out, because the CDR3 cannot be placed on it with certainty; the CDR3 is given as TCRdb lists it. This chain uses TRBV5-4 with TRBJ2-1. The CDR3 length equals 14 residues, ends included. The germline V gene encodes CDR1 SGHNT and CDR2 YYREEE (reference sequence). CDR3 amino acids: CASSLGHNYNEQLL.

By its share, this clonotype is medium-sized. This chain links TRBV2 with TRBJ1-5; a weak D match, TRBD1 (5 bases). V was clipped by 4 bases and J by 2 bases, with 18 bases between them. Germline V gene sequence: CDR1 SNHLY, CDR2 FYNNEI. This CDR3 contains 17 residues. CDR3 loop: CASSVRELRIGNQPQHF. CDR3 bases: TGTGCCAGCAGTGTCAGGGAGTTACGGATAGGCAATCAGCCCCAGCATTTT.

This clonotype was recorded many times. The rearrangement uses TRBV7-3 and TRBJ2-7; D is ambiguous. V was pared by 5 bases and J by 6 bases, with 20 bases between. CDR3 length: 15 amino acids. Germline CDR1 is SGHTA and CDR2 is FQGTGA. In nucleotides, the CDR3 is TGTGCCAGCAGCCCCGCCGGACCCCGAGACGGCGAGCAGTACTTC. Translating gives CASSPAGPRDGEQYF.

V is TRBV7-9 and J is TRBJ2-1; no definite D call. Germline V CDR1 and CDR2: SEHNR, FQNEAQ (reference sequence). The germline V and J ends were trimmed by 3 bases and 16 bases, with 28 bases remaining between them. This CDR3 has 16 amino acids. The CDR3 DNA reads TGTGCCAGCAGCTTGTTGGGAATATCCACATACAAGGATCATTTCTTC. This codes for CASSLLGISTYKDHFF.

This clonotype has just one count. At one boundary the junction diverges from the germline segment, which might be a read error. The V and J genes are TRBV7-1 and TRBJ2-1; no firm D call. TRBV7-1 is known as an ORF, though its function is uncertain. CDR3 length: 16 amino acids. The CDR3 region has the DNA TGTGCAAGCTGTTTGTTGGGAATATCCACCTACAAGGAGCAGTTATTC. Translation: CASCLLGISTYKEQLF.

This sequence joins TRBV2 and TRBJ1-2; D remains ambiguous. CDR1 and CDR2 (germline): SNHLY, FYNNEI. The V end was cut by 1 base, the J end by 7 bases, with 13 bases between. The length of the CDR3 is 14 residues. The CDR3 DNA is TGTGCCAGCAGTGAAGGAGGAGGGCTGAGTGGCTACACCTTC. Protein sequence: CASSEGGGLSGYTF.

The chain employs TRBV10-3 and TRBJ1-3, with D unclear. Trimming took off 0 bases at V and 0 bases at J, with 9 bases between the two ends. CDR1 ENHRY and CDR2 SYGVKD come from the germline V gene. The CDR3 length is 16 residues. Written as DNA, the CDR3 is TGTGCCATCAGTGAGTCCCCCGGGTTCTCTGGAAACACCATATATTTT. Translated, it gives CAISESPGFSGNTIYF.

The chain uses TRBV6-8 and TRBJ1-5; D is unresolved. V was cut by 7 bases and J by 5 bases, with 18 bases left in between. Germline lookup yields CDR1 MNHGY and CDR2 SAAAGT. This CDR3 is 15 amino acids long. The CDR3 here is CASKYEGRSHQPQHF. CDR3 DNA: TGTGCCAGCAAATATGAGGGCAGGTCACATCAGCCCCAGCATTTT.

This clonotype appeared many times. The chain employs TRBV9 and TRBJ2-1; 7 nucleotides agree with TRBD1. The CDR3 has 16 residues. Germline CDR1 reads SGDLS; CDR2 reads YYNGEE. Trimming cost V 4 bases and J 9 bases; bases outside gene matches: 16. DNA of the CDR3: TGTGCCAGCAGCAAACATCAGGGGGTCTATGAGGGTGAGCAGTTCTTC. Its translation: CASSKHQGVYEGEQFF.

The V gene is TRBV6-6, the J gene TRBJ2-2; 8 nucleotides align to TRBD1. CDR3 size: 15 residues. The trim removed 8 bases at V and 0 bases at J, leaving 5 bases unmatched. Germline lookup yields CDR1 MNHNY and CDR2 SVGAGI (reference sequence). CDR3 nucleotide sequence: TGTGCCAGCCATAGGACAGGGACGAACACCGGGGAGCTGTTTTTT. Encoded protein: CASHRTGTNTGELFF.

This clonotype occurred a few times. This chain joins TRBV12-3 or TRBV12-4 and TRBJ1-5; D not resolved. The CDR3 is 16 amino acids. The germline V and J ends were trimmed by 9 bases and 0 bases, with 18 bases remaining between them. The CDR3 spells CARPLPDGDSNQPQHF. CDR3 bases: TGTGCCAGACCACTTCCGGACGGAGATAGCAATCAGCCCCAGCATTTT.

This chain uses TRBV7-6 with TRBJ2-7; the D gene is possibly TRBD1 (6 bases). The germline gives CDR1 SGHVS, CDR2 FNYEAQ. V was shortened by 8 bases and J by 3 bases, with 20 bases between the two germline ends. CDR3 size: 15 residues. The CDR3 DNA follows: TGTGCCAGCTGCTCCCGGGACATCTTTTTCTACGAGCAGTACTTC. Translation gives CASCSRDIFFYEQYF.

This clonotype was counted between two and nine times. The CDR3 coding sequence is TGTGCCAGCAGCCTAGACCCTCCGGGACTAGCCCTGACCGGGGAGCTGTTTTTT. Translating it yields CASSLDPPGLALTGELFF. The chain employs TRBV7-8 and TRBJ2-2, with TRBD2 matching 9 bases. CDR1 and CDR2 (germline): SGHVS, FQNEAQ. The V and J ends lost 5 bases and 5 bases, in that order; junction bases with no gene match: 15. The CDR3 contains 18 residues.

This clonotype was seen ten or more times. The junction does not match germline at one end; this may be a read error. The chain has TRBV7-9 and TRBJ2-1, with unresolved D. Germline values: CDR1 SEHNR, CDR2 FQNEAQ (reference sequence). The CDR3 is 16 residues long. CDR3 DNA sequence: TGTTCCAGCAGCTGGTTGGGAATATCCACCTACAATGATCAGTTCTTC. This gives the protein CSSSWLGISTYNDQFF.

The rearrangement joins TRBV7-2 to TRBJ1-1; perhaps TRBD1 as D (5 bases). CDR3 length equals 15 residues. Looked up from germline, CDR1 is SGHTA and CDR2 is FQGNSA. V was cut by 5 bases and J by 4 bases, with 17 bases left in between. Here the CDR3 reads CASSPLGAGTTEAFF. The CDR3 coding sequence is TGTGCCAGCAGCCCCCTTGGGGCGGGGACCACTGAAGCTTTCTTT.